This TCR beta chain comes out of a study of cytomegalovirus exposure and HLA in healthy donors. On this clone: Its target is not known.

PCR amplification relied on 60 Vbeta primers (plus 13 Jbeta primers). Sequencing used immunoSEQ multiplex PCR; TCRdb keeps in-frame clones, though not all of them. The sample includes 150,000 to 200,000 clones, approximately 79% of them seen just once. The CDR3 sequence is 15 residues long. The germline V gene encodes CDR1 GTSNPN and CDR2 SVGIG (reference sequence). V lost 5 bases to trimming and J lost 3 bases, with 17 bases between them. Findings and limits, study-wide: As a later analysis showed, a missense DCLRE1C variant was linked to trimming of TCR beta V- and J-genes.

The material sequenced was PBMCs. The clonotype comes from a woman in her twenties or thirties in good health and CMV-seropositive. The chain links TRBV30 to TRBJ1-5; TRBD1 is a possible D gene (6 bases). The CDR3 DNA follows: TGTGCCTGGGCGCGACGGAGGACAGTCAATCAGCCCCAGCATTTT. It yields the protein CAWARRRTVNQPQHF. The full variable domain, in which reference TRBV30 and TRBJ1-5 provide the parts outside the CDR3, is SQTIHQWPATLVQPVGSPLSLECTVEGTSNPNLYWYRQAAGRGLQLLFYSVGIGQISSEVPQNLSASRPQDRQFILSSKKLLLSDSGFYLCAWARRRTVNQPQHFGDGTRLSIL.